This T cell receptor beta chain originates from a study of T cell responses to AZD1222 COVID-19 vaccine. General study findings and limits: Possibly, clonal diversity was underestimated; donors were largely white British and included more females. Spike-specific TCR breadth and depth rose after two AZD1222 doses.

The sample holds a few counts of this clone. The antigen is undetermined. The CDR3 contains 13 residues. Trimming removed 3 bases from V and 3 bases from J, with 5 bases in between. Germline CDR1 reads LNHNV; CDR2 reads YYDKDF (reference sequence). Libraries were prepared by immunoSEQ multiplex PCR; TCRdb keeps only in-frame clonotypes and omits some of them. The sample includes tens of thousands of clones, more than 75% seen only once; the top ten take around a fifth. The chain links TRBV15 to TRBJ2-2; D call uncertain. This sequence was found in an adult in good health. The starting material was peripheral blood, obtained on day 0 of AZD1222 vaccination. The CDR3 is CATSRTYTGELFF. Here the CDR3 DNA reads TGTGCCACCAGCAGGACTTACACCGGGGAGCTGTTTTTT.